What follows describes a single T cell receptor (beta chain). The antigen remains undetermined. Losses at the gene ends were 0 bases for V and 6 bases for J; bases not matched to a gene: 7. Per germline, CDR1 SGHDN and CDR2 FVKESK. The CDR3 has 16 amino acids. The method was immunoSEQ multiplex PCR; TCRdb's version includes in-frame clones alone and lacks a portion of them. This table has 40,000 to 45,000 clones, approximately 90% appearing once. The entry originates in a study of OX40 agonist ivuxolimab in advanced cancers. The study, taken as a whole, reports: Partial responders at 0.1-3.0 mg/kg showed near-lowest clonal expansion.

Sequencing was performed on CD4+ or CD8+ T cells sorted from blood, taken in a trial of the OX40 agonist ivuxolimab. The origin of this receptor is an adult with an advanced solid tumor such as melanoma, head and neck, liver or kidney cancer. The genes are TRBV14 and TRBJ2-5; 10 bases fit TRBD2. The CDR3 region has the DNA TGTGCCAGCAGCCAAGAGGGAGCGGGAGGGCCGCAGACCCAGTACTTC. Encoded protein: CASSQEGAGGPQTQYF.